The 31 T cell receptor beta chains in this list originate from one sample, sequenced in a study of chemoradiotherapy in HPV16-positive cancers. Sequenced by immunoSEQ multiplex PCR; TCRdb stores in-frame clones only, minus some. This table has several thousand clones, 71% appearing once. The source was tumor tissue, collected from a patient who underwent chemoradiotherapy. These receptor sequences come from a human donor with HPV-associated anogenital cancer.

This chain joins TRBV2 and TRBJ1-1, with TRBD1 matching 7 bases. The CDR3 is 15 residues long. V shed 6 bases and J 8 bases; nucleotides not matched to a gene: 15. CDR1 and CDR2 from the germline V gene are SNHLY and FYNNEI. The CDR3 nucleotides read TGTGCCAGCAGGCCTTCCGGGACAGACCCTAACGAAGCTTTCTTT. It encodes CASRPSGTDPNEAFF.

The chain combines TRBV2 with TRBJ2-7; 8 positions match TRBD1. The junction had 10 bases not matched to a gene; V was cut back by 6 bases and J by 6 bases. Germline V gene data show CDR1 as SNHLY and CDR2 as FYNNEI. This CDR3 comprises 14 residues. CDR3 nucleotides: TGTGCCAGCAGCCCCAAGACAGGGGTCGGCGAGCAGTACTTC. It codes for CASSPKTGVGEQYF.

The CDR3 here is CASSVSVSSGNTIYF. The DNA for the CDR3 is TGTGCCAGTAGTGTCTCTGTGAGCTCTGGAAACACCATATATTTT. V and J are TRBV19 and TRBJ1-3; D gene unclear. This CDR3 contains 15 residues. The germline gives CDR1 LNHDA, CDR2 SQIVND (reference sequence). The ends were cut back, 5 bases at V and 0 bases at J, with 11 bases in the middle.

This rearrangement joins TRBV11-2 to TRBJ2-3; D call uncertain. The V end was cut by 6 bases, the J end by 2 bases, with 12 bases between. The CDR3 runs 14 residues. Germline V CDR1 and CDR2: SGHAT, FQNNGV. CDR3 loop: CASSPGRYTDTQYF. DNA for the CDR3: TGTGCCAGCAGTCCTGGCCGATACACAGATACGCAGTATTTT.

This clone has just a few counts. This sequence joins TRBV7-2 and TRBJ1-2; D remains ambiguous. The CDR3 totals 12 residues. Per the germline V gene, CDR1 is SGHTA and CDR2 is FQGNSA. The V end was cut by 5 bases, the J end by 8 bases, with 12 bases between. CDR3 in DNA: TGTGCCAGCAGCCCCAGCGTCGGCGGCTACACCTTC. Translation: CASSPSVGGYTF.

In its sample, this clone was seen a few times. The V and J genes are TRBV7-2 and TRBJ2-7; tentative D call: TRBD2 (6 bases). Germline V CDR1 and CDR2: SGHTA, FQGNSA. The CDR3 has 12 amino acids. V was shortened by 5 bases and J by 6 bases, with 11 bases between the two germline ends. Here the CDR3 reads CASSLLSGEQYF. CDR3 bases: TGTGCCAGCAGCCTCCTTAGCGGCGAGCAGTACTTC. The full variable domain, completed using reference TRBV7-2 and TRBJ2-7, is GAGVSQSPSNKVTEKGKDVELRCDPISGHTALYWYRQSLGQGLEFLIYFQGNSAPDKSGLPSDRFSAERTGGSVSTLTIQRTQQEDSAVYLCASSLLSGEQYFGPGTRLTVT.

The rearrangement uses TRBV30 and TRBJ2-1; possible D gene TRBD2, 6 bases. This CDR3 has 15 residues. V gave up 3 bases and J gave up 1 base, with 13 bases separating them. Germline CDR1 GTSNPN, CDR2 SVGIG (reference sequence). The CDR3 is CAWRYTSTSYNEQFF. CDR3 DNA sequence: TGTGCCTGGAGGTACACTAGCACTTCCTACAATGAGCAGTTCTTC.

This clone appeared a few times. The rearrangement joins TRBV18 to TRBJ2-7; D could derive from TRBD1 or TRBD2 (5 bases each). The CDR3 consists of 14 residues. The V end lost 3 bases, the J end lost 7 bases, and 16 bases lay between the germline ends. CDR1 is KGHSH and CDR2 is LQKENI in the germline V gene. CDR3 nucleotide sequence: TGTGCCAGCTCACCGAGGGGCTATGTTCGGGAGCAGTACTTC. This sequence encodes CASSPRGYVREQYF.

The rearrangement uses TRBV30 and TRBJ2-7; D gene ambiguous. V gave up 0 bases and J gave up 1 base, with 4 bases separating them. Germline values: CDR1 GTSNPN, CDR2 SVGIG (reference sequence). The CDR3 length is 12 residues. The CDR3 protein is CAWSVVSYEQYF. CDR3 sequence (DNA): TGTGCCTGGAGTGTGGTTTCCTACGAGCAGTACTTC.

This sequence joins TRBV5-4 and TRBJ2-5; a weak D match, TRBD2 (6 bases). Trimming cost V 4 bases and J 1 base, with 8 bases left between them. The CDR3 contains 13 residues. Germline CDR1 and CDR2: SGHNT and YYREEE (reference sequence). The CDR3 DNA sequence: TGTGCCAGCAGCCGGGAGTCCCAAGAGACCCAGTACTTC. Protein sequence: CASSRESQETQYF. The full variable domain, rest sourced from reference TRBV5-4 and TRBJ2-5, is ETGVTQSPTHLIKTRGQQVTLRCSSQSGHNTVSWYQQALGQGPQFIFQYYREEENGRGNFPPRFSGLQFPNYSSELNVNALELDDSALYLCASSRESQETQYFGPGTRLLVL.

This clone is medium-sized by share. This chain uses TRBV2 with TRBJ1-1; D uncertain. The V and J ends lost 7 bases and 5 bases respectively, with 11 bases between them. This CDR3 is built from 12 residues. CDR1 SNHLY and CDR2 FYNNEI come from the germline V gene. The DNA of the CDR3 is TGTGCCAGCAAGGGCGGGAAGACTGAAGCTTTCTTT. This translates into CASKGGKTEAFF.

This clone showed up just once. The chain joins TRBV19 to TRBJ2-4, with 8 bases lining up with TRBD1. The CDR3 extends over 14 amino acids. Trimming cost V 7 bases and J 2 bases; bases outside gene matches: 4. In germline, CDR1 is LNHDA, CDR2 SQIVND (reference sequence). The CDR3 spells CASKDRETKNIQYF. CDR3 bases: TGTGCCAGTAAGGACAGGGAAACCAAAAACATTCAGTACTTC.

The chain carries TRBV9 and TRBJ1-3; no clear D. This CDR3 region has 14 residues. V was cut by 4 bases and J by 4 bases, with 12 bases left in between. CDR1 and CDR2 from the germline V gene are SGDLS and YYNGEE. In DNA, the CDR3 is TGTGCCAGCAGCCCCATGTTCGGGGGAAACACCATATATTTT. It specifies CASSPMFGGNTIYF.

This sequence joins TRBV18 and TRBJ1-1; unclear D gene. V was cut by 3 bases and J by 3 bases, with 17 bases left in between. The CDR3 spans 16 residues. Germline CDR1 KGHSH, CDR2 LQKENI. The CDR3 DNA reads TGTGCCAGCTCACCTCACCCCCCGACGGATTACACTGAAGCTTTCTTT. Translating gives CASSPHPPTDYTEAFF.

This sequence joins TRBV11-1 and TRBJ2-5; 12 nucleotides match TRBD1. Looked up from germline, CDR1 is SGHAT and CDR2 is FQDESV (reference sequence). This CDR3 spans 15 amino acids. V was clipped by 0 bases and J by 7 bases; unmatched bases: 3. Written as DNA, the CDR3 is TGTGCCAGCAGCTTAGCGGGACAGGGGGCTCGGACCCAGTACTTC. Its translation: CASSLAGQGARTQYF.

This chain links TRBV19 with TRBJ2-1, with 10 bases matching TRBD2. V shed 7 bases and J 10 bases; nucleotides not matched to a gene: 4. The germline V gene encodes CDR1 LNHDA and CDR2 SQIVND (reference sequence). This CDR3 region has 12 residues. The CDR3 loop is CASNQGLAEQFF. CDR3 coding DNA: TGTGCCAGTAACCAGGGACTAGCGGAGCAGTTCTTC.

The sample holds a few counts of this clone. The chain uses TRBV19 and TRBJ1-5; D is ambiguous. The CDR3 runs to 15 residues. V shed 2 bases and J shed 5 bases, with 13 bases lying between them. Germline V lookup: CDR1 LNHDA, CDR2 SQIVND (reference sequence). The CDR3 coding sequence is TGTGCCAGTAGTATACTCCGGGGTAGGGATCAGCCCCAGCATTTT. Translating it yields CASSILRGRDQPQHF.

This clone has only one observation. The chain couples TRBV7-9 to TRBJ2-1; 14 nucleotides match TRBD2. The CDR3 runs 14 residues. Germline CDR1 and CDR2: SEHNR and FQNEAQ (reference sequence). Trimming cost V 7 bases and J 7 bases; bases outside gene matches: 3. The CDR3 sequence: CASTRTSGGNEQFF. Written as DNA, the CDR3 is TGTGCCAGCACCCGGACTAGCGGGGGGAATGAGCAGTTCTTC.

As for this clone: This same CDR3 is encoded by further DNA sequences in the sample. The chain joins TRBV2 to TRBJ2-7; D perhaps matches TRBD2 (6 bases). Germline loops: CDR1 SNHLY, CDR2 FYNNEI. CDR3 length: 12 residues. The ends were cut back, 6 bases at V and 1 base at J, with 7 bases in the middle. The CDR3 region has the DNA TGTGCCAGCAGCGGGACTTCCTACGAGCAGTACTTC. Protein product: CASSGTSYEQYF.

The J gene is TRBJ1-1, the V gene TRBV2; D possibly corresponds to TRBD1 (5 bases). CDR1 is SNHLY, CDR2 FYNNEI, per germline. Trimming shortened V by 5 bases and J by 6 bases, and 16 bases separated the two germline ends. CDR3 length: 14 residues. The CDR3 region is CASSREGTPPEAFF. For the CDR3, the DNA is TGTGCCAGCAGTAGAGAAGGGACGCCACCTGAAGCTTTCTTT.

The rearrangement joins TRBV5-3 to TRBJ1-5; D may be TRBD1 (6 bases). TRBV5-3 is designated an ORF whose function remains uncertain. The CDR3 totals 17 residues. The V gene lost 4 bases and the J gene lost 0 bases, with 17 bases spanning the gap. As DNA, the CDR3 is TGTGCCAGAAGCCCAGCAAAACAGGGATATAGCAATCAGCCCCAGCATTTT. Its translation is CARSPAKQGYSNQPQHF.

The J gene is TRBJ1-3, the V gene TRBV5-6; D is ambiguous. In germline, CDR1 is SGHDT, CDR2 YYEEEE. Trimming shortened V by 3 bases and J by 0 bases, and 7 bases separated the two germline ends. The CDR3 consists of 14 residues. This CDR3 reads CASSSPSSGNTIYF. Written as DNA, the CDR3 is TGTGCCAGCAGCTCCCCGTCCTCTGGAAACACCATATATTTT.

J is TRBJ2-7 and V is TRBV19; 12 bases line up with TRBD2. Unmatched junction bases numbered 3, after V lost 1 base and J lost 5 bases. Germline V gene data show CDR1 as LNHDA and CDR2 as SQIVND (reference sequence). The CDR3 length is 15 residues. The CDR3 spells CASSIGLAGENEQYF. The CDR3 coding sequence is TGTGCCAGTAGTATAGGACTAGCGGGAGAAAACGAGCAGTACTTC.

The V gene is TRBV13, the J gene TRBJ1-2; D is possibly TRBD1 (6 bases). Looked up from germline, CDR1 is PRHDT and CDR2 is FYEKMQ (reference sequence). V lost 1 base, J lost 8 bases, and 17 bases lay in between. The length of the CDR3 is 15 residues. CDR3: CASSLARSGAGGYTF. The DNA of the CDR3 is TGTGCCAGCAGCTTAGCACGATCAGGGGCGGGGGGCTACACCTTC.

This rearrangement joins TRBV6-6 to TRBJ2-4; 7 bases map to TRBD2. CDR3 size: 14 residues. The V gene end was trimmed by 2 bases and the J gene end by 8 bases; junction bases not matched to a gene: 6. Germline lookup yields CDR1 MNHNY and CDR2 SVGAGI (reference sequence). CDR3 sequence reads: CASSYPSGGDIQYF. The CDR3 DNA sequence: TGTGCCAGCAGTTACCCCAGTGGGGGGGACATTCAGTACTTC.

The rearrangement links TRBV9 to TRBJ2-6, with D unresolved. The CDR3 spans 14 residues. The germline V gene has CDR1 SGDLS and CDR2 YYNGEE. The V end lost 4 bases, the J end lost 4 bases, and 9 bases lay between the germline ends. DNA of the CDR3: TGTGCCAGCAGCTTCACGATAGGGGCCAACGTCCTGACTTTC. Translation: CASSFTIGANVLTF.

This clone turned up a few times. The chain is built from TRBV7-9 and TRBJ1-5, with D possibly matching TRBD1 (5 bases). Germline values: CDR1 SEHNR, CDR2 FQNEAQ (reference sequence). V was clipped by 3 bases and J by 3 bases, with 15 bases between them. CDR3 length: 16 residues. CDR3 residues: CASSFNSGIANQPQHF. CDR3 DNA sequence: TGTGCCAGCAGCTTCAATTCAGGGATTGCCAATCAGCCCCAGCATTTT.

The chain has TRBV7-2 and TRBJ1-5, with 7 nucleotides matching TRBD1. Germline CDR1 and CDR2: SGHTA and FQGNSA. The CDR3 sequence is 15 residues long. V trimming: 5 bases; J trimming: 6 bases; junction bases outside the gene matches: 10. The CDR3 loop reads CASSPNRGSGQPQHF. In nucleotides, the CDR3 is TGTGCCAGCAGCCCGAACAGGGGTAGTGGTCAGCCCCAGCATTTT.

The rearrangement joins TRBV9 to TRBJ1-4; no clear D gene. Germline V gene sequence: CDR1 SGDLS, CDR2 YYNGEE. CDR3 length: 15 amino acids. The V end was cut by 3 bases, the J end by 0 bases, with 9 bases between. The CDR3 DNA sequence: TGTGCCAGCAGCGGCACTGACCCAACTAATGAAAAACTGTTTTTT. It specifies CASSGTDPTNEKLFF.

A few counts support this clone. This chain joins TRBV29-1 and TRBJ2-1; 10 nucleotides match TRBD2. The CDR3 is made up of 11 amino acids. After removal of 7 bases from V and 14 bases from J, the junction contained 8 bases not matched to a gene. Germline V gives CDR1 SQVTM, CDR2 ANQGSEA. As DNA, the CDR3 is TGCAGCGCCCTGCTAGCGGGGGATGAGTTCTTC. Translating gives CSALLAGDEFF.

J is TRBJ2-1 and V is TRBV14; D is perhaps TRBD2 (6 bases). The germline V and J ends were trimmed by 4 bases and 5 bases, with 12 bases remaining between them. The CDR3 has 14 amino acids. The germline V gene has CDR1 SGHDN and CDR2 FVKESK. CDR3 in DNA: TGTGCCAGCAGCCGCCGACTAGGGGACAATGAGCAGTTCTTC. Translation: CASSRRLGDNEQFF. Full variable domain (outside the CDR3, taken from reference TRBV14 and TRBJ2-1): EAGVTQFPSHSVIEKGQTVTLRCDPISGHDNLYWYRRVMGKEIKFLLHFVKESKQDESGMPNNRFLAERTGGTYSTLKVQPAELEDSGVYFCASSRRLGDNEQFFGPGTRLTVL.